Listed here is a single T cell receptor (beta chain). Its antigen is unknown. This entry belongs to a study of blood T cells in healthy people across ages. The CDR3 is 15 residues long. J gave up 5 bases and V 6 bases, and 12 bases lay outside the gene matches. Germline loops: CDR1 MDHEN, CDR2 SYDVKM. A second PCR of about 6 to 11 cycles used a sample-barcoded 5' primer and a J-beta primer mix. Through a template-switch adaptor with 12 random nucleotides, each cDNA molecule received a tag. In TCRdb, the 5' RACE reads were re-called with MiXCR into one record per CDR3 protein. The sample shows roughly 1.5 million distinct CDR3 sequences, approximately 43% of them seen only once. Whole-study results and caveats: Bulk PBMC profiling left naive and antigen-experienced comparisons inconclusive. Not knowing donor CMV status may have confounded expanded clonotype changes.

The chain joins TRBV28 to TRBJ2-5; TRBD1 aligns across 7 bases. The material sequenced was blood. This receptor was identified in a woman between 18 and 29 years old in good health. The DNA of the CDR3 is TGTGCCAGCAGCCGACGGAGAGGGGGCGGTGAGACCCAGTACTTC. Amino acid sequence: CASSRRRGGGETQYF.